What follows are 13 T cell receptor beta chains derived from one specimen sequenced in a study of cytomegalovirus exposure and HLA in healthy donors. Profiled with immunoSEQ multiplex PCR; TCRdb holds only in-frame clones, not every one. The sample contains about 330,000 clones, around 86% of which appear only once. Sequenced material: PBMCs. The receptors here all came from a woman between 18 and 29 years old in good health and CMV-seronegative.

The rearrangement uses TRBV7-2 and TRBJ1-1, with TRBD1 identical over 8 bases. CDR1 is SGHTA, CDR2 FQGNSA, per germline. There are 16 residues in the CDR3. V lost 5 bases to trimming and J lost 3 bases; unmatched junction nucleotides: 11. The CDR3 loop is CASSPTGTGHYTEAFF. The DNA of the CDR3 is TGTGCCAGCAGCCCTACCGGGACAGGCCATTACACTGAAGCTTTCTTT.

In its sample, this clone was seen once. V is TRBV28 and J is TRBJ1-5, with D maybe TRBD1 (5 bases). The CDR3 consists of 18 residues. The germline gives CDR1 MDHEN, CDR2 SYDVKM. Trimming took 6 bases from V and 7 from J, leaving 28 bases between them. This CDR3 is CASSSAGVFFPLKQPQHF. The CDR3 DNA reads as TGTGCCAGCAGCTCGGCGGGGGTCTTCTTCCCCCTGAAACAGCCCCAGCATTTT.

On this clone itself: Different DNA sequences within this sample yield the same CDR3. The chain employs TRBV7-2 and TRBJ2-1, with D unresolved. The CDR3 runs to 11 residues. Trimming took off 5 bases at V and 10 bases at J, with 9 bases between the two ends. Germline CDR1 SGHTA, CDR2 FQGNSA. This CDR3 is CASSPLVEQFF. CDR3 in DNA: TGTGCCAGCAGCCCACTCGTAGAGCAGTTCTTC.

The genes are TRBV7-2 and TRBJ2-7; D is possibly TRBD1 (6 bases). V was trimmed by 5 bases and J by 0 bases, leaving 17 bases between them. Germline CDR1 and CDR2: SGHTA and FQGNSA. This CDR3 comprises 16 residues. The CDR3 region has the DNA TGTGCCAGCAGCCACCCCGGGACACTCCCCTCCTACGAGCAGTACTTC. It is translated as CASSHPGTLPSYEQYF.

The chain recombines TRBV28 with TRBJ2-7, with D hard to call. Trimming stripped 8 bases from V and 4 bases from J, with 6 bases between. The CDR3 runs to 10 residues. Germline-derived CDR1 and CDR2 are MDHEN and SYDVKM. The CDR3 is CASSDYEQYF. The CDR3 DNA is TGTGCCAGCTCAGATTACGAGCAGTACTTC.

The chain recombines TRBV7-2 with TRBJ2-7; D gene uncertain. The germline V and J ends were trimmed by 5 bases and 0 bases, with 2 bases remaining between them. There are 11 residues in the CDR3. Germline loops: CDR1 SGHTA, CDR2 FQGNSA. The CDR3 protein is CASSHSYEQYF. The CDR3 DNA sequence: TGTGCCAGCAGCCACTCCTACGAGCAGTACTTC.

The count of this clone is one. V gene TRBV2 combines with J gene TRBJ2-5, with D possibly matching TRBD2 (7 bases). This CDR3 is built from 13 residues. The V end was cut by 8 bases, the J end by 5 bases, with 15 bases between. Germline assignment: CDR1 SNHLY and CDR2 FYNNEI. This CDR3 is CASRGGGDETQYF. The CDR3 DNA reads as TGTGCCAGCCGCGGAGGGGGGGACGAGACCCAGTACTTC.

This clone came up once. V is TRBV7-2 and J is TRBJ1-4; a weak D match, TRBD1 (6 bases). V was shortened by 5 bases and J by 7 bases, with 14 bases between the two germline ends. Germline V gene sequence: CDR1 SGHTA, CDR2 FQGNSA. CDR3 length: 14 amino acids. The CDR3 spells CASSLRGSGEKLFF. CDR3 in DNA: TGTGCCAGCAGCCTTAGGGGGTCTGGTGAAAAACTGTTTTTT. The complete variable domain, with remaining parts taken from reference TRBV7-2 and TRBJ1-4, reads GAGVSQSPSNKVTEKGKDVELRCDPISGHTALYWYRQSLGQGLEFLIYFQGNSAPDKSGLPSDRFSAERTGGSVSTLTIQRTQQEDSAVYLCASSLRGSGEKLFFGSGTQLSVL.

The chain combines TRBV4-2 with TRBJ2-7; TRBD2 agrees at 10 bases. Unmatched junction bases numbered 1, after V lost 2 bases and J lost 0 bases. The germline CDR1 and CDR2 sequences are LGHNA and YNFKEQ. This CDR3 has 15 amino acids. CDR3 bases: TGTGCCAGCAGCCAAACTAGCGGGGCCTCCTACGAGCAGTACTTC. It is translated as CASSQTSGASYEQYF.

This clone came up a few times. The sample holds other DNA sequences that translate to the same CDR3. The chain employs TRBV29-1 and TRBJ2-7; 10 bases fit TRBD1. V shed 7 bases and J 3 bases; nucleotides not matched to a gene: 3. This CDR3 is built from 12 residues. In germline, CDR1 is SQVTM, CDR2 ANQGSEA. DNA for the CDR3: TGCAGCGCCGGACAGGGGGACTACGAGCAGTACTTC. Translated: CSAGQGDYEQYF.

The rearrangement links TRBV12-5 to TRBJ2-7, with TRBD1 matching over 8 bases. The CDR3 is 14 amino acids. Germline V gives CDR1 LGHNT, CDR2 FRNRAP. Trimming cost V 6 bases and J 0 bases; bases outside gene matches: 4. The CDR3 coding sequence is TGTGCTAGTGGGGGGGACAGGTCCTCCTACGAGCAGTACTTC. This codes for CASGGDRSSYEQYF.

V usage is TRBV6-6 and J usage is TRBJ2-1; D gene ambiguous. Germline-derived CDR1 and CDR2 are MNHNY and SVGAGI (reference sequence). CDR3 size: 13 residues. The V end was cut by 5 bases, the J end by 6 bases, with 11 bases between. The CDR3 reads CASSPPSPNEQFF. CDR3 in DNA: TGTGCCAGCAGTCCCCCTTCCCCCAATGAGCAGTTCTTC.

CDR3 amino acids: CASSPSPPFSGNYEQYF. Here the CDR3 DNA reads TGTGCCAGCAGCCCTAGTCCCCCATTCAGCGGGAACTACGAGCAGTACTTC. The chain uses TRBV7-2 and TRBJ2-7; 7 positions agree with TRBD2. Unmatched junction bases numbered 16, after V lost 5 bases and J lost 3 bases. Germline values: CDR1 SGHTA, CDR2 FQGNSA. The CDR3 is made up of 17 amino acids.